This T cell receptor (beta chain) appears in the sequencing data of a study of blood T cell repertoires in COVID-19. As for the study in general: From the United States, Italy and Spain came samples of acute and convalescent COVID-19. T cells, B-cell-depleted T cells, or PBMCs provided the cDNA or gDNA that served as material.

Method: immunoSEQ multiplex PCR; TCRdb's copy keeps in-frame clones and lacks some. The table lists approximately 220,000 clones, approximately 86% of them singletons. Participants' own reports of clinical history determined their cohort assignment. This clone was counted a few times. Germline lookup yields CDR1 SGHTA and CDR2 FQGTGA. With V trimmed by 5 bases and J by 6 bases, 6 bases remained unmatched. The CDR3 totals 14 residues. The sequence derives from a woman aged 40 to 50 with acute COVID-19. J is TRBJ2-3 and V is TRBV7-3; 9 bases are a match to TRBD2. Material for sequencing was PBMCs or T cells enriched from blood (not recorded which). The CDR3 nucleotides read TGTGCCAGCAGCCCTAGCGGGACTATGGATACGCAGTATTTT. Amino acid sequence: CASSPSGTMDTQYF.